Following are 25 T cell receptor beta chains from one sample sequenced in a study of blood T cell repertoires in COVID-19 (dated by TCRdb to about 2020). Receptor amplification or capture employed the immunoSEQ multiplex PCR assay. TCRdb retrieved this table from immuneACCESS and kept in-frame rearrangements only. Not all clones are present; in checked studies, unresolved V genes account for under half, and no reason is known for the remainder. The sample table lists 60,000 to 80,000 clones, approximately 88% of them with a count of one. The biggest ten clones account for about 6% of the sample. Sequencing was done on a sample of peripheral blood. These TCRs come from a woman in her 70s with acute or convalescent COVID-19.

The V and J genes are TRBV28 and TRBJ2-5; 9 nucleotides align to TRBD2. The V gene end was trimmed by 2 bases and the J gene end by 1 base; junction bases not matched to a gene: 2. From germline, CDR1 is MDHEN and CDR2 SYDVKM. This CDR3 has 15 residues. The CDR3 region is CASSLASGVQETQYF. The CDR3 DNA follows: TGTGCCAGCAGTTTAGCTAGCGGGGTCCAAGAGACCCAGTACTTC. Full variable domain (missing parts from reference TRBV28 and TRBJ2-5): DVKVTQSSRYLVKRTGEKVFLECVQDMDHENMFWYRQDPGLGLRLIYFSYDVKMKEKGDIPEGYSVSREKKERFSLILESASTNQTSMYLCASSLASGVQETQYFGPGTRLLVL.

This chain uses TRBV7-2 with TRBJ1-2, with 9 nucleotides matching TRBD1. Germline CDR1 reads SGHTA; CDR2 reads FQGNSA. The CDR3 runs to 14 residues. The V and J ends lost 5 bases and 7 bases, in that order; junction bases with no gene match: 8. CDR3 in DNA: TGTGCCAGCAGCGCGCAAGGGACAGGGAGTGGCTACACCTTC. Translation: CASSAQGTGSGYTF.

The chain recombines TRBV9 with TRBJ1-5; 12 nucleotides line up with TRBD1. The germline CDR1 and CDR2 sequences are SGDLS and YYNGEE. The CDR3 length is 19 residues. J lost 0 bases, V lost 4 bases, and 11 bases had no gene match. The CDR3: CASSSDRDRGPYSNQPQHF. The CDR3 DNA sequence: TGTGCCAGCAGCTCAGACCGGGACAGGGGGCCCTATAGCAATCAGCCCCAGCATTTT.

The chain recombines TRBV20-1 with TRBJ2-3; no reliable D call. The ends were cut back, 1 base at V and 7 bases at J, with 3 bases in the middle. Germline CDR1 DFQATT, CDR2 SNEGSKA (reference sequence). CDR3 size: 10 residues. DNA for the CDR3: TGCAGTGCTAGAGCTAATACGCAGTATTTT. It yields the protein CSARANTQYF.

This clone was counted between two and nine times. This chain links TRBV6-2 or TRBV6-3 with TRBJ2-6; D unclear. CDR1 and CDR2 from the germline V gene are MNHEY and SVGEGT. Trimming removed 5 bases from V and 0 bases from J, with 17 bases in between. CDR3 length: 18 residues. DNA of the CDR3: TGTGCCAGCAGTCTCCTTCTGCAGGCCCGCTCTGGGGCCAACGTCCTGACTTTC. This encodes CASSLLLQARSGANVLTF.

This chain links TRBV30 with TRBJ1-5; TRBD1 matches 7 bases. The germline V gene has CDR1 GTSNPN and CDR2 SVGIG (reference sequence). The CDR3 totals 13 residues. The J segment lost 2 bases and the V segment lost 4 bases, leaving 2 bases of the junction unmatched. For the CDR3, the DNA is TGTGCCTGGAACGACAGGGGCAATCAGCCCCAGCATTTT. It translates to CAWNDRGNQPQHF.

This clone showed up just once. The chain's CDR3 is CASSWGGPPAETQYF. In nucleotides, the CDR3 is TGTGCCAGCAGCTGGGGAGGTCCCCCGGCAGAGACCCAGTACTTC. The genes are TRBV5-6 and TRBJ2-5, with D possibly matching TRBD2 (6 bases). Trimming shortened V by 3 bases and J by 4 bases, and 16 bases separated the two germline ends. This CDR3 comprises 15 residues. CDR1 and CDR2 (germline): SGHDT, YYEEEE.

This chain uses TRBV28 with TRBJ1-5; no firm D call. The CDR3 spans 16 residues. Trimming removed 5 bases at V and 2 bases at J, with 16 bases between. Germline V gives CDR1 MDHEN, CDR2 SYDVKM. CDR3 residues: CASSPRTGMGNQPQHF. Here the CDR3 DNA reads TGTGCCAGCAGTCCTCGGACCGGGATGGGCAATCAGCCCCAGCATTTT.

This chain joins TRBV11-2 and TRBJ2-1; 10 nucleotides line up with TRBD2. Germline V lookup: CDR1 SGHAT, CDR2 FQNNGV. V shed 4 bases and J 4 bases; nucleotides not matched to a gene: 4. This CDR3 is 15 amino acids long. DNA for the CDR3: TGTGCCAGCAGCTCCCGGACTAGCGGATACAATGAGCAGTTCTTC. Amino acid sequence: CASSSRTSGYNEQFF. The whole variable domain, filled in from reference TRBV11-2 and TRBJ2-1, reads EAGVAQSPRYKIIEKRQSVAFWCNPISGHATLYWYQQILGQGPKLLIQFQNNGVVDDSQLPKDRFSAERLKGVDSTLKIQPAKLEDSAVYLCASSSRTSGYNEQFFGPGTRLTVL.

The chain joins TRBV7-8 to TRBJ1-2; possible D gene TRBD1, 6 bases. Per germline, CDR1 SGHVS and CDR2 FQNEAQ. V lost 4 bases, J lost 2 bases, and 14 bases lay in between. There are 15 residues in the CDR3. The CDR3 bases are TGTGCCAGCAGCTCGGGGGGCACTGGAAACTATGGCTACACCTTC. Amino acids: CASSSGGTGNYGYTF.

The chain employs TRBV7-2 and TRBJ1-1, with D perhaps matching TRBD1 (6 bases). The CDR3 contains 14 residues. Germline CDR1 SGHTA, CDR2 FQGNSA. Trimming shortened V by 6 bases and J by 1 base, and 12 bases separated the two germline ends. CDR3 DNA sequence: TGTGCCAGCAGTCTAGGGGGGGGGAACACTGAAGCTTTCTTT. This codes for CASSLGGGNTEAFF.

The chain uses TRBV20-1 and TRBJ2-1; possible D gene TRBD1, 5 bases. CDR3 length: 14 amino acids. V shed 3 bases and J shed 0 bases, with 9 bases lying between them. From germline, CDR1 is DFQATT and CDR2 SNEGSKA (reference sequence). In DNA form, the CDR3 reads TGCAGTGCTAGTACAGACAGCTCCTACAATGAGCAGTTCTTC. Translating gives CSASTDSSYNEQFF.

This chain joins TRBV30 and TRBJ1-2; D perhaps matches TRBD1 (5 bases). Germline CDR1 is GTSNPN and CDR2 is SVGIG (reference sequence). This CDR3 has 14 amino acids. The V end lost 5 bases, the J end lost 2 bases, and 15 bases lay between the germline ends. CDR3 DNA: TGTGCCTGGGGCTCCCAGGGAACGAACTATGGCTACACCTTC. Amino acids: CAWGSQGTNYGYTF.

This clone was detected only once. V and J are TRBV5-1 and TRBJ2-3, with TRBD2 matching over 10 bases. The CDR3 is 18 amino acids. V shed 2 bases, J shed 0 bases, and the junction held 9 bases outside the gene matches. The germline gives CDR1 SGHRS, CDR2 YFSETQ. The DNA of the CDR3 is TGCGCCAGCAGCTTTGGGCTAGCGGGGGCTCAGAGCACAGATACGCAGTATTTT. It specifies CASSFGLAGAQSTDTQYF. Full variable domain (outside the CDR3, taken from reference TRBV5-1 and TRBJ2-3): KAGVTQTPRYLIKTRGQQVTLSCSPISGHRSVSWYQQTPGQGLQFLFEYFSETQRNKGNFPGRFSGRQFSNSRSEMNVSTLELGDSALYLCASSFGLAGAQSTDTQYFGPGTRLTVL.

This sequence joins TRBV11-2 and TRBJ1-1; 9 positions agree with TRBD1. In germline, CDR1 is SGHAT, CDR2 FQNNGV. V trimming: 8 bases; J trimming: 1 base; junction bases outside the gene matches: 8. There are 15 residues in the CDR3. The CDR3 DNA sequence: TGTGCCAGCTCCTTTTTGGGACAGGGGAACACTGAAGCTTTCTTT. Protein: CASSFLGQGNTEAFF.

The rearrangement links TRBV11-3 to TRBJ2-1; 13 bases are a match to TRBD2. In germline, CDR1 is SGHNT, CDR2 YENEEA. Trimming at V came to 1 base and at J to 5 bases, leaving 2 bases not matched to a gene. The CDR3 is made up of 16 amino acids. The CDR3 is CASSLGTSGGNNEQFF. The DNA of the CDR3 is TGTGCCAGCAGCTTAGGGACTAGCGGGGGAAACAATGAGCAGTTCTTC.

Turning to this clone: The sample carries other DNA sequences with the same CDR3. This chain connects TRBV5-4 to TRBJ1-2, with D possibly matching TRBD1 (5 bases). The CDR3 totals 14 residues. Trimming took 0 bases from V and 2 from J, leaving 8 bases between them. Germline CDR1 and CDR2: SGHNT and YYREEE (reference sequence). CDR3 region: CASSLATVNYGYTF. The CDR3 region has the DNA TGTGCCAGCAGCTTGGCGACAGTAAACTATGGCTACACCTTC.

V and J are TRBV5-4 and TRBJ2-1, with 9 positions matching TRBD1. Trimming cost V 4 bases and J 3 bases; bases outside gene matches: 5. The CDR3 is made up of 15 amino acids. Germline V gene data show CDR1 as SGHNT and CDR2 as YYREEE (reference sequence). The CDR3 spells CASSMVGQGYNEQFF. The CDR3 DNA follows: TGTGCCAGCAGCATGGTGGGACAGGGCTACAATGAGCAGTTCTTC.

V and J are TRBV7-6 and TRBJ1-2; a possible D gene is TRBD1 (6 bases). This CDR3 is 13 amino acids long. Germline V gene sequence: CDR1 SGHVS, CDR2 FNYEAQ. The V and J ends lost 5 bases and 4 bases respectively, with 11 bases between them. The CDR3 DNA reads as TGTGCCAGCAGCCCCTCGACAGGCTATGGCTACACCTTC. This gives the protein CASSPSTGYGYTF.

This clone was counted only a few times. V is TRBV18 and J is TRBJ2-1; D not certain. Trimming removed 5 bases from V and 3 bases from J, with 8 bases in between. The CDR3 has 13 residues. CDR1 is KGHSH and CDR2 is LQKENI in the germline V gene. CDR3 sequence: CASSTVIYNEQFF. The DNA for the CDR3 is TGTGCCAGCTCAACAGTGATCTACAATGAGCAGTTCTTC.

V usage is TRBV29-1 and J usage is TRBJ1-2; TRBD1 aligns across 10 bases. After removal of 5 bases from V and 8 bases from J, the junction contained 17 bases not matched to a gene. Germline lookup yields CDR1 SQVTM and CDR2 ANQGSEA. The CDR3 is made up of 16 amino acids. The CDR3 nucleotides read TGCAGCGTTTTGTCCCCCTGGGACAGGGGTTCGCAGGGCTACACCTTC. Translating it yields CSVLSPWDRGSQGYTF.

This rearrangement joins TRBV25-1 to TRBJ1-2; D unclear. V shed 2 bases and J shed 4 bases, with 5 bases lying between them. This CDR3 contains 12 residues. Germline assignment: CDR1 MGHDK and CDR2 SYGVNS. DNA for the CDR3: TGTGCCAGCAGTGAAGGAGTCTATGGCTACACCTTC. It encodes CASSEGVYGYTF.

This chain connects TRBV7-2 to TRBJ1-1, with 10 bases identical to TRBD1. Germline values: CDR1 SGHTA, CDR2 FQGNSA. This CDR3 spans 15 amino acids. Losses at the gene ends were 2 bases for V and 5 bases for J; bases not matched to a gene: 5. DNA of the CDR3: TGTGCCAGCAGCTTACCGGACAGGGGGGGAACTGAAGCTTTCTTT. It is translated as CASSLPDRGGTEAFF.

V usage is TRBV28 and J usage is TRBJ1-4; D might be TRBD1 (5 bases). The CDR3 consists of 16 residues. V lost 5 bases and J 6 bases, leaving 19 bases between the germline ends. Germline V gives CDR1 MDHEN, CDR2 SYDVKM. The CDR3 bases are TGTGCCAGCAGTCCGGACCGACTCGGAGGGGATGAAAAACTGTTTTTT. Translation gives CASSPDRLGGDEKLFF.

The chain couples TRBV28 to TRBJ2-5; 8 positions match TRBD1. The CDR3 extends over 15 amino acids. V shed 5 bases and J 2 bases; nucleotides not matched to a gene: 7. From germline, CDR1 is MDHEN and CDR2 SYDVKM. CDR3 region: CASSTIDRGQETQYF. In DNA form, the CDR3 reads TGTGCCAGCAGTACCATAGACAGGGGTCAAGAGACCCAGTACTTC. The variable domain in full, with the rest retrieved from reference TRBV28 and TRBJ2-5, is DVKVTQSSRYLVKRTGEKVFLECVQDMDHENMFWYRQDPGLGLRLIYFSYDVKMKEKGDIPEGYSVSREKKERFSLILESASTNQTSMYLCASSTIDRGQETQYFGPGTRLLVL.